These 5 T cell receptor beta chains were all obtained from the same sample, sequenced in a study of T-cell memory formation after mild COVID-19. TCRdb reprocessed the 5' RACE reads via MiXCR and lists one record per CDR3 protein. The table records 560,000 or so distinct CDR3 sequences, roughly a sixth of them present only once. Sequenced material: PBMCs or a T cell subset sorted from them (not recorded which). The receptor set was obtained from an adult woman who had mild COVID-19 (a few samples of this study predate the infection). Cell type and time point are not known.

This chain joins TRBV4-1 and TRBJ1-1; a weak D match, TRBD1 (5 bases). CDR1 MGHRA and CDR2 YSYEKL come from the germline V gene. V gave up 5 bases and J gave up 10 bases, with 20 bases separating them. The CDR3 runs to 14 residues. CDR3 bases: TGCGCCAGCAGCTACAGGTCCCGCCGAGATGGAGCTTTCTTT. Its protein is CASSYRSRRDGAFF.

The J gene is TRBJ1-2, the V gene TRBV12-3 or TRBV12-4, with D tentatively TRBD1 (5 bases). This CDR3 is built from 15 residues. Between the trimmed V and J ends, which lost 6 bases and 4 bases, there was a span of 18 bases. CDR3 region: CASSRDSLQGYGYTF. CDR3 sequence (DNA): TGTGCCAGCAGCCGAGACAGCCTCCAGGGCTATGGCTACACCTTC.

This clonotype was observed a few times. V gene TRBV18 combines with J gene TRBJ2-7; 7 bases agree with TRBD1. From germline, CDR1 is KGHSH and CDR2 LQKENI. J lost 6 bases, V lost 2 bases, and 4 bases had no gene match. CDR3 size: 13 residues. As DNA, the CDR3 is TGTGCCAGCTCACCAGACAGGGATAGCGAGCAGTACTTC. Its protein product is CASSPDRDSEQYF. The entire variable domain, with the rest obtained from reference TRBV18 and TRBJ2-7, is as follows: NAGVMQNPRHLVRRRGQEARLRCSPMKGHSHVYWYRQLPEEGLKFMVYLQKENIIDESGMPKERFSAEFPKEGPSILRIQQVVRGDSAAYFCASSPDRDSEQYFGPGTRLTVT.

This clonotype was detected only a few times. V gene TRBV27 combines with J gene TRBJ2-5, with unresolved D. CDR1 MNHEY and CDR2 SMNVEV come from the germline V gene (reference sequence). The CDR3 runs 15 residues. V was pared by 4 bases and J by 0 bases, with 12 bases between. Written as DNA, the CDR3 is TGTGCCAGCAGTTATCTAGGAGAGTACCAAGAGACCCAGTACTTC. The encoded protein is CASSYLGEYQETQYF.

The table lists this clonotype with a few counts. The chain couples TRBV7-2 to TRBJ1-6; D call uncertain. With 1 base removed from V and 11 bases from J, the gap between germline ends came to 3 bases. Germline CDR1 and CDR2: SGHTA and FQGNSA. CDR3 length: 11 amino acids. The chain's CDR3 is CASSLGTPLHF. The CDR3 DNA reads TGTGCCAGCAGCTTAGGGACACCCCTCCACTTT.